These 17 T cell receptor beta chains share one sample of origin, sequenced in a study of shared clonotypes between healthy human individuals. Sequencing was performed with immunoSEQ multiplex PCR; in TCRdb, only in-frame clones are kept and a portion is missing. The sample contains about 2.3 million clones, 85% to 95% of which appear only once. The sequenced sample was naive CD4+ T cells from PBMCs. The subset here: CD45RA+ positively selected. The receptors here all came from a man between 18 and 29 years old in good health. Some clones in this sample may be carry-over from other donors' samples.

The chain uses TRBV19 and TRBJ1-5; no clear D. The CDR3 is 12 amino acids. Trimming shortened V by 3 bases and J by 7 bases, and 7 bases separated the two germline ends. Germline V lookup: CDR1 LNHDA, CDR2 SQIVND (reference sequence). The CDR3 loop reads CASSMSRQPQHF. The CDR3 nucleotides are TGTGCCAGTAGTATGTCCCGGCAGCCCCAGCATTTT.

The V and J genes are TRBV11-2 and TRBJ2-2; perhaps TRBD2 as D (5 bases). The V gene's germline CDR1 is SGHAT and CDR2 FQNNGV. V was trimmed by 2 bases and J by 4 bases, leaving 17 bases between them. The CDR3 loop spans 17 amino acids. CDR3 amino acids: CASSLLPPGVGTGELFF. In nucleotides, the CDR3 is TGTGCCAGCAGCTTACTCCCGCCCGGGGTGGGCACCGGGGAGCTGTTTTTT.

The V and J genes are TRBV7-7 and TRBJ2-7; 12 bases align to TRBD1. This CDR3 has 14 residues. Per the germline V gene, CDR1 is SSHAT and CDR2 is FNYEAQ (reference sequence). V was pared by 4 bases and J by 7 bases, with 5 bases of the junction left unmatched. The CDR3 region has the DNA TGTGCCAGCAGCTCCGGGACAGGGGGCGTGGAGCAGTACTTC. It translates to CASSSGTGGVEQYF.

This chain links TRBV7-6 with TRBJ2-7; D unclear. The CDR3 runs to 16 residues. From germline, CDR1 is SGHVS and CDR2 FNYEAQ. The V gene lost 4 bases and the J gene lost 0 bases, with 16 bases spanning the gap. DNA of the CDR3: TGTGCCAGCAGCTCCGTCCCTAGACAAGGCTCCTACGAGCAGTACTTC. Translated: CASSSVPRQGSYEQYF. The full variable domain, rest sourced from reference TRBV7-6 and TRBJ2-7, is GAGVSQSPRYKVTKRGQDVALRCDPISGHVSLYWYRQALGQGPEFLTYFNYEAQQDKSGLPNDRFSAERPEGSISTLTIQRTEQRDSAMYRCASSSVPRQGSYEQYFGPGTRLTVT.

The chain is built from TRBV6-5 and TRBJ2-5; D is undetermined. There are 14 residues in the CDR3. Germline CDR1 MNHEY, CDR2 SVGAGI. V was clipped by 6 bases and J by 2 bases, with 13 bases between them. The DNA for the CDR3 is TGTGCCAGCAGACGAAAACCAAATCAAGAGACCCAGTACTTC. This translates into CASRRKPNQETQYF.

The rearrangement joins TRBV25-1 to TRBJ2-3, with TRBD2 identical over 10 bases. From germline, CDR1 is MGHDK and CDR2 SYGVNS. J lost 1 base, V lost 7 bases, and 8 bases had no gene match. The CDR3 has 16 amino acids. The CDR3 bases are TGTGCCAGCACCGAGCTAGCGGGAGAAGGCACAGATACGCAGTATTTT. This codes for CASTELAGEGTDTQYF.

The rearrangement uses TRBV27 and TRBJ2-5; D is uncertain. The CDR3 runs 14 residues. V was clipped by 3 bases and J by 5 bases, with 13 bases between them. Germline assignment: CDR1 MNHEY and CDR2 SMNVEV (reference sequence). This CDR3 reads CASSLDPPAETQYF. The CDR3 DNA sequence: TGTGCCAGCAGTTTGGACCCACCGGCGGAGACCCAGTACTTC.

The chain couples TRBV30 to TRBJ2-7; 11 bases line up with TRBD2. The V and J ends lost 2 bases and 0 bases, in that order; junction bases with no gene match: 9. This CDR3 has 17 residues. Germline CDR1 GTSNPN, CDR2 SVGIG (reference sequence). CDR3 in DNA: TGTGCCTGGAGTCATCTAGCGGGAGGCAATTACTCCTACGAGCAGTACTTC. Protein product: CAWSHLAGGNYSYEQYF.

The rearrangement uses TRBV11-2 and TRBJ1-1; D is uncertain. V lost 5 bases and J 7 bases, leaving 20 bases between the germline ends. Germline V gene sequence: CDR1 SGHAT, CDR2 FQNNGV. The CDR3 is 15 amino acids. CDR3 sequence reads: CASSKTGPADHEAFF. CDR3 DNA: TGTGCCAGCAGCAAGACTGGACCAGCCGATCATGAAGCTTTCTTT.

The V and J genes are TRBV11-2 and TRBJ2-7; D is unclear. CDR3 length: 15 amino acids. The V end was cut by 5 bases, the J end by 6 bases, with 20 bases between. Looked up from germline, CDR1 is SGHAT and CDR2 is FQNNGV. The CDR3 protein is CASSAHVLVSGEQYF. The CDR3 DNA is TGTGCCAGCAGCGCACACGTGCTAGTCTCGGGCGAGCAGTACTTC.

The DNA of the CDR3 is TGTGCCAGCACTGGACAGTCGAACACTGAAGCTTTCTTT. This encodes CASTGQSNTEAFF. The gene calls are TRBV2 and TRBJ1-1; a weak D match, TRBD1 (6 bases). The CDR3 spans 13 residues. Per the germline V gene, CDR1 is SNHLY and CDR2 is FYNNEI. The germline V and J ends were trimmed by 7 bases and 1 base, with 10 bases remaining between them.

This chain uses TRBV7-2 with TRBJ1-5; D is unclear. CDR3 size: 15 residues. Germline V lookup: CDR1 SGHTA, CDR2 FQGNSA. Trimming left V 1 base short and J 1 base short, with 8 bases between. CDR3 region: CASSLVYGSNQPQHF. The CDR3 coding sequence is TGTGCCAGCAGCTTAGTTTACGGGAGCAATCAGCCCCAGCATTTT.

The chain joins TRBV29-1 to TRBJ1-1; TRBD1 aligns across 11 bases. The CDR3 sequence is 14 residues long. With V trimmed by 1 base and J by 7 bases, 5 bases remained unmatched. CDR1 and CDR2 (germline): SQVTM, ANQGSEA. DNA for the CDR3: TGCAGCGTTGAAGGGACAGGGGGCAAGGATGAAGCTTTCTTT. Its translation is CSVEGTGGKDEAFF.

This clone was observed once. Other nucleotide sequences from this sample produce the same CDR3. J is TRBJ1-2 and V is TRBV7-2, with 8 bases fitting TRBD1. V gave up 4 bases and J gave up 5 bases; unmatched junction bases: 3. This CDR3 has 13 residues. CDR1 is SGHTA and CDR2 is FQGNSA in the germline V gene. CDR3 bases: TGTGCCAGCAGCTCAGACAGGGGTTATGGCTACACCTTC. Amino acid sequence: CASSSDRGYGYTF.

The gene calls are TRBV10-3 and TRBJ2-5; 9 nucleotides agree with TRBD1. The germline V gene encodes CDR1 ENHRY and CDR2 SYGVKD. The junction had 6 bases not matched to a gene; V was cut back by 3 bases and J by 4 bases. This CDR3 is built from 15 residues. DNA of the CDR3: TGTGCCATCAGTGAATACACAGGGGGCGGAGAGACCCAGTACTTC. It yields the protein CAISEYTGGGETQYF.

This chain links TRBV7-3 with TRBJ2-5; 7 nucleotides agree with TRBD2. The CDR3 loop spans 16 amino acids. Germline CDR1 and CDR2: SGHTA and FQGTGA. The ends lost 5 bases at V and 4 bases at J; junction bases unmatched: 13. The CDR3 loop is CASSAALFGEGETQYF. CDR3 DNA sequence: TGTGCCAGCAGCGCCGCCCTTTTCGGGGAGGGAGAGACCCAGTACTTC.

As concerns this clone: The identical CDR3 is also encoded by other nucleotide sequences in the sample. The chain combines TRBV5-1 with TRBJ1-2; tentative D call: TRBD1 (6 bases). Per the germline V gene, CDR1 is SGHRS and CDR2 is YFSETQ. Trimming removed 4 bases from V and 2 bases from J, with 9 bases in between. The CDR3 runs to 13 residues. The DNA of the CDR3 is TGCGCCAGCAGCCCGGACAGAAACTATGGCTACACCTTC. This gives the protein CASSPDRNYGYTF.